The subject of this entry is one TCR beta chain. This record comes from a study of shared clonotypes between healthy human individuals. Study summary: Every donor yielded three CD4 naive, three CD4 memory, two CD8 naive and one CD8 memory plate.

Healthy HIV-negative adults without recent acute infections or vaccinations served as donors. Assay: immunoSEQ multiplex PCR; the TCRdb copy retains only in-frame clones and omits some. Seen here are around 2.5 million clones, 93% observed once, and the top ten hold around 0.4%. Germline assignment: CDR1 SGHTA and CDR2 FQGTGA. The CDR3 extends over 14 amino acids. The V end was cut by 0 bases, the J end by 7 bases, with 10 bases between. J is TRBJ2-1 and V is TRBV7-3, with no clear D. Input material: naive CD4+ T cells from PBMCs. Subset noted: CD45RA+ positively selected. This TCR derives from a man aged 18-30 years in good health. Some clones in this sample may be carry-over from other donors' samples. The CDR3 loop reads CASSLTLTSNEQFF. CDR3 coding DNA: TGTGCCAGCAGCTTAACGCTGACTTCGAATGAGCAGTTCTTC.